This T cell receptor (beta chain) stems from a study of blood T cell repertoires in COVID-19. At the level of the study: PBMCs, B-cell-depleted T cells, or T cells were the source of the cDNA or gDNA that made up the material.

Sequenced by immunoSEQ multiplex PCR; TCRdb stores in-frame clones only, minus some. This sample carries roughly 150,000 clones, more than 65% of them seen once, and the ten largest clones take roughly a tenth. The sequencing input was peripheral blood. The sequence derives from a man between 65 and 85 years old with active or convalescent COVID-19.

CDR3 residues: CASSSPEQGVGYGYTF. The CDR3 DNA follows: TGTGCCAGCAGCTCCCCCGAACAGGGAGTTGGCTATGGCTACACCTTC. This rearrangement joins TRBV5-4 to TRBJ1-2; D might be TRBD1 (6 bases). Trimming stripped 3 bases from V and 4 bases from J, with 19 bases between. This CDR3 region has 16 residues. In germline, CDR1 is SGHNT, CDR2 YYREEE (reference sequence).